The 25 T cell receptor beta chains presented below share a single source sample, sequenced in a study of T cell repertoires in cytomegalovirus infection. For these receptors, no antigen is known. In TCRdb, the reads were re-called with MiXCR into one record per CDR3 protein. The top ten clones hold roughly 14% of a sample with about 400,000 distinct CDR3 sequences, 34% of them seen once. The material sequenced was cultured PBMCs, taken from culture after CMV antigen stimulation. These receptors were obtained from a human donor in good health (CMV status not recorded). Some clones in this sample may be carry-over from other donors' samples.

V gene TRBV6-1 combines with J gene TRBJ2-7; 9 bases match TRBD2. CDR1 is MNHNS and CDR2 is SASEGT in the germline V gene. This CDR3 region has 18 residues. With V trimmed by 2 bases and J by 3 bases, 14 bases remained unmatched. CDR3 DNA sequence: TGTGCCAGCAGTGAAAAGGTCCCGTGGCTAGCGGGATTCTACGAGCAGTACTTC. This encodes CASSEKVPWLAGFYEQYF.

This clonotype came up a few times. The J gene is TRBJ2-7, the V gene TRBV4-3, with D possibly matching TRBD2 (6 bases). The germline V and J ends were trimmed by 0 bases and 5 bases, with 14 bases remaining between them. CDR1 LGHNA and CDR2 YSLEER come from the germline V gene. The CDR3 runs 15 residues. CDR3 amino acids: CASSQEAGRQHEQYF. The DNA of the CDR3 is TGCGCCAGCAGCCAAGAGGCGGGGCGGCAACACGAGCAGTACTTC.

This chain links TRBV6-8 with TRBJ2-6; weak D call: TRBD1 (6 bases). Germline CDR1 is MNHGY and CDR2 is SAAAGT. V dropped 0 bases and J dropped 2 bases, with 8 bases sitting between them. The CDR3 spans 16 residues. CDR3 protein: CASSYSQGTGANVLTF. Here the CDR3 DNA reads TGTGCCAGCAGTTACTCTCAGGGGACTGGGGCCAACGTCCTGACTTTC.

The V gene is TRBV7-2, the J gene TRBJ1-3; 7 positions match TRBD1. The CDR3 contains 16 residues. Looked up from germline, CDR1 is SGHTA and CDR2 is FQGNSA. The trim removed 6 bases at V and 3 bases at J, leaving 11 bases unmatched. CDR3 in amino acids: CASRSYAGGGGNTIYF. The CDR3 nucleotides are TGTGCCAGCAGATCCTACGCAGGGGGGGGTGGAAACACCATATATTTT. Drawing the rest from reference TRBV7-2 and TRBJ1-3, the complete variable domain is GAGVSQSPSNKVTEKGKDVELRCDPISGHTALYWYRQSLGQGLEFLIYFQGNSAPDKSGLPSDRFSAERTGGSVSTLTIQRTQQEDSAVYLCASRSYAGGGGNTIYFGEGSWLTVV.

This clonotype was observed a handful of times. As DNA, the CDR3 is TGCAGTGCTAGAGATCGAGAGGACGTCTCCTACGAGCAGTACTTC. As protein: CSARDREDVSYEQYF. The gene calls are TRBV20-1 and TRBJ2-7; D remains unclear. Germline V lookup: CDR1 DFQATT, CDR2 SNEGSKA (reference sequence). Trimming pared 0 bases from V and 0 bases from J, leaving 12 bases between. The CDR3 consists of 15 residues.

This chain joins TRBV10-3 and TRBJ2-7; D gene unclear. Trimming cost V 0 bases and J 4 bases, with 10 bases left between them. Germline V gene lookup returns CDR1 ENHRY and CDR2 SYGVKD. This CDR3 region has 14 residues. The CDR3 DNA reads as TGTGCCATCAGTGAGTCATACCGGGCTTACGAGCAGTACTTC. Its translation: CAISESYRAYEQYF.

In its sample, this clonotype was seen many times. The chain uses TRBV20-1 and TRBJ2-5; D is ambiguous. The V end was cut by 0 bases, the J end by 4 bases, with 12 bases between. This CDR3 is built from 14 residues. The germline V gene encodes CDR1 DFQATT and CDR2 SNEGSKA (reference sequence). The CDR3 DNA sequence: TGCAGTGCTAGAGATGGGCTAGTTACAGAGACCCAGTACTTC. This translates into CSARDGLVTETQYF.

This clonotype has a handful of counts. This chain links TRBV4-3 with TRBJ2-3; no definite D call. The V and J ends lost 0 bases and 4 bases respectively, with 11 bases between them. The CDR3 extends over 15 amino acids. The germline V gene encodes CDR1 LGHNA and CDR2 YSLEER. CDR3 coding DNA: TGCGCCAGCAGCCAAGATCAATTAGCCCCAGATACGCAGTATTTT. Its protein is CASSQDQLAPDTQYF.

There are a few counts of this clonotype. CDR3 sequence reads: CASSQDPAGGYTF. CDR3 in DNA: TGCGCCAGCAGCCAAGATCCGGCGGGCGGCTACACCTTC. The chain couples TRBV4-1 to TRBJ1-2; no definite D call. Trimming stripped 0 bases from V and 8 bases from J, with 10 bases between. From germline, CDR1 is MGHRA and CDR2 YSYEKL. This CDR3 spans 13 amino acids.

This clonotype was counted only a few times. The chain carries TRBV7-2 and TRBJ2-7; 8 nucleotides match TRBD2. The germline V gene encodes CDR1 SGHTA and CDR2 FQGNSA. The CDR3 has 13 residues. The V segment lost 3 bases and the J segment 2 bases; nucleotides outside the gene matches: 0. In DNA form, the CDR3 reads TGTGCCAGCAGCTTGACTAGCGCCTACGAGCAGTACGTC. It translates to CASSLTSAYEQYV.

The chain uses TRBV10-3 and TRBJ2-1, with no clear D. V lost 5 bases to trimming and J lost 8 bases, with 10 bases between them. The CDR3 has 12 residues. The germline V gene has CDR1 ENHRY and CDR2 SYGVKD. CDR3 nucleotides: TGTGCCATCAGTTTTTTCGACGATGAGCAGTTCTTC. Its protein is CAISFFDDEQFF.

This clonotype was recorded a few times. CDR3 in DNA: TGTGCCAGCAGTCCCCGTCCCGAATCTGGGTTCGGTGATACGCAGTATTTT. Its translation is CASSPRPESGFGDTQYF. The rearrangement links TRBV25-1 to TRBJ2-3, with D unclear. The CDR3 covers 17 residues. V lost 5 bases to trimming and J lost 6 bases, with 24 bases between them. Germline-derived CDR1 and CDR2 are MGHDK and SYGVNS.

The chain recombines TRBV6-4 with TRBJ2-2; 12 nucleotides agree with TRBD2. CDR1 is MRHNA, CDR2 SNTAGT, per germline. After removal of 6 bases from V and 8 bases from J, the junction contained 4 bases not matched to a gene. CDR3 length: 14 amino acids. The DNA of the CDR3 is TGTGCCAGCAGCAAGACTAGCGGGAGTGGGGAGCTGTTTTTT. Translated: CASSKTSGSGELFF.

V is TRBV12-3 or TRBV12-4 and J is TRBJ1-2; D gene uncertain. Trimming took 5 bases from V and 3 from J, leaving 4 bases between them. The CDR3 contains 11 residues. CDR3 DNA sequence: TGTGCCAGCAGTACGTACTATGGCTACACCTTC. Translation: CASSTYYGYTF.

The gene calls are TRBV19 and TRBJ2-2; D unresolved. Germline V CDR1 and CDR2: LNHDA, SQIVND (reference sequence). The CDR3 is made up of 14 amino acids. The germline V and J ends were trimmed by 10 bases and 6 bases, with 18 bases remaining between them. The DNA of the CDR3 is TGTGCCACCCAAGGCGAAATTGGGTCCGGGGAGCTGTTTTTT. Translated, it gives CATQGEIGSGELFF.

The chain links TRBV6-1 to TRBJ1-5; TRBD1 might be the D (5 bases). The V gene lost 5 bases and the J gene lost 8 bases, with 19 bases spanning the gap. CDR1 is MNHNS and CDR2 is SASEGT in the germline V gene. The CDR3 runs to 15 residues. Written as DNA, the CDR3 is TGTGCCAGCAGTACGAATAGGGCCAGGGACGAGCCCCAGCATTTT. Amino acids: CASSTNRARDEPQHF.

The chain links TRBV7-2 to TRBJ2-7; TRBD2 aligns across 9 bases. The germline V gene encodes CDR1 SGHTA and CDR2 FQGNSA. With V trimmed by 3 bases and J by 2 bases, 5 bases remained unmatched. The CDR3 is 15 residues long. CDR3 sequence reads: CASSLGLALTYEQYF. The CDR3 DNA follows: TGTGCCAGCAGCTTGGGACTAGCCCTAACCTACGAGCAGTACTTC.

This clonotype came up a few times. This rearrangement joins TRBV19 to TRBJ2-3, with D tentatively TRBD2 (8 bases). The V gene lost 4 bases and the J gene lost 4 bases, with 18 bases spanning the gap. This CDR3 region has 16 residues. From germline, CDR1 is LNHDA and CDR2 SQIVND (reference sequence). The CDR3: CASSSGTAGEADTQYF. Here the CDR3 DNA reads TGTGCCAGTAGTAGTGGGACAGCGGGAGAGGCAGATACGCAGTATTTT.

A few counts support this clonotype. The chain links TRBV24-1 to TRBJ1-1, with D possibly TRBD1 on 5 matching bases. Germline lookup yields CDR1 KGHDR and CDR2 SFDVKD. This CDR3 spans 17 amino acids. V lost 3 bases and J 7 bases, leaving 23 bases between the germline ends. This chain's CDR3 is CATSDPGQAHNALEAFF. CDR3 in DNA: TGTGCCACCAGTGATCCAGGACAAGCACATAACGCCCTTGAAGCTTTCTTT.

This clonotype was seen ten or more times. The chain combines TRBV7-2 with TRBJ1-5, with D maybe TRBD1 (5 bases). The length of the CDR3 is 13 residues. The germline V gene has CDR1 SGHTA and CDR2 FQGNSA. Deletions cut 2 bases from V and 7 bases from J, with 9 bases between. The CDR3 nucleotides read TGTGCCAGCAGCTTATTTACAGGACAGCCCCAGCATTTT. Its translation is CASSLFTGQPQHF.

This clonotype was recorded a few times. This chain joins TRBV6-1 and TRBJ1-5; TRBD1 agrees at 8 bases. Trimming at V came to 6 bases and at J to 3 bases, leaving 7 bases not matched to a gene. CDR1 is MNHNS, CDR2 SASEGT, per germline. The CDR3 loop spans 15 amino acids. CDR3 DNA sequence: TGTGCCAGCAGCCCGGACAGGGAAAACAATCAGCCCCAGCATTTT. Residues: CASSPDRENNQPQHF.

Only a few counts were recorded for this clonotype. The genes are TRBV7-8 and TRBJ1-2; D perhaps matches TRBD1 (5 bases). The CDR3 has 13 residues. Germline loops: CDR1 SGHVS, CDR2 FQNEAQ. Trimming took 4 bases from V and 7 from J, leaving 13 bases between them. The CDR3 here is CASSYSRGSGYTF. The CDR3 DNA reads as TGTGCCAGCAGCTACAGCCGGGGGTCTGGCTACACCTTC.

The rearrangement uses TRBV19 and TRBJ1-4; the D is unclear. CDR1 is LNHDA, CDR2 SQIVND, per germline (reference sequence). The CDR3 covers 15 residues. V gave up 3 bases and J gave up 4 bases, with 12 bases separating them. For the CDR3, the DNA is TGTGCCAGTAGTATGGGCTCGTCTCTTAATGAAAAACTGTTTTTT. Amino acid sequence: CASSMGSSLNEKLFF.

The rearrangement uses TRBV3-1 and TRBJ2-3; 10 nucleotides match TRBD2. The CDR3 is 16 residues long. The trim removed 4 bases at V and 4 bases at J, leaving 8 bases unmatched. The germline CDR1 and CDR2 sequences are LGHDT and YNNKEL (reference sequence). Here the CDR3 DNA reads TGTGCCAGCAGCCTTGGAGGACTAGCGGTGTCAGATACGCAGTATTTT. The encoded protein is CASSLGGLAVSDTQYF.

The count of this clonotype is one. The chain links TRBV4-1 to TRBJ2-3; 9 nucleotides match TRBD2. CDR1 and CDR2 from the germline V gene are MGHRA and YSYEKL. This CDR3 has 18 residues. The trim removed 0 bases at V and 2 bases at J, leaving 9 bases unmatched. The CDR3 DNA reads TGCGCCAGCAGCCAAGATGGGGTAGCGGGAGTAAACACAGATACGCAGTATTTT. It specifies CASSQDGVAGVNTDTQYF.